The 4 T cell receptor beta chains below were found in one sample sequenced in a study of memory CD4+ T cells and cytomegalovirus serostatus (dated by TCRdb to between 2018 and 2021). Preparation of the library involved the immunoSEQ multiplex PCR assay. TCRdb re-hosts the immuneACCESS table, in-frame sequences only. Its copies lack some clones; in the studies checked, an unresolved V gene accounts for under half of them, and the cause for the rest is not known. The sample contains tens of thousands of clones, under 85% of them found a single time. 0.61% of the sample lies in the top ten. Single viable CD3+CD4+CD8-CD45RO+ cells were sorted as memory CD4+ T cells on a FACSAria II. The sequenced material came from memory CD4+ T cells from blood. The receptors come from an adult in good health and CMV-seronegative.

This clone was counted only a few times. This chain uses TRBV25-1 with TRBJ2-1, with D possibly TRBD2 on 5 matching bases. The CDR3 is made up of 13 amino acids. The V gene lost 6 bases and the J gene lost 5 bases, with 11 bases spanning the gap. Per the germline V gene, CDR1 is MGHDK and CDR2 is SYGVNS. The CDR3 nucleotides read TGTGCCAGCAGCCATGGACTGGACAATGAGCAGTTCTTC. Protein product: CASSHGLDNEQFF. The full variable domain, with the rest looked up from reference TRBV25-1 and TRBJ2-1, is EADIYQTPRYLVIGTGKKITLECSQTMGHDKMYWYQQDPGMELHLIHYSYGVNSTEKGDLSSESTVSRIRTEHFPLTLESARPSHTSQYLCASSHGLDNEQFFGPGTRLTVL.

The J gene is TRBJ2-5, the V gene TRBV4-1; D is ambiguous. The CDR3 extends over 15 amino acids. CDR1 and CDR2 from the germline V gene are MGHRA and YSYEKL. Trimming pared 2 bases from V and 3 bases from J, leaving 13 bases between. The CDR3 loop is CASSQIVGWKETQYF. The DNA of the CDR3 is TGCGCCAGCAGCCAAATCGTGGGATGGAAAGAGACCCAGTACTTC.

J is TRBJ1-3 and V is TRBV7-2; the D gene is possibly TRBD1 (5 bases). Looked up from germline, CDR1 is SGHTA and CDR2 is FQGNSA. The CDR3 length is 13 residues. V was trimmed by 3 bases and J by 8 bases, leaving 11 bases between them. CDR3: CASSFLGGDTIYF. The CDR3 coding sequence is TGTGCCAGCAGCTTCCTCGGGGGAGACACCATATATTTT.

The J gene is TRBJ2-1, the V gene TRBV6-5, with 11 nucleotides matching TRBD2. This CDR3 region has 13 residues. The ends lost 6 bases at V and 7 bases at J; junction bases unmatched: 2. Germline CDR1 and CDR2: MNHEY and SVGAGI. The CDR3 region has the DNA TGTGCCAGCAGCGGACTAGCGGGTAATGAGCAGTTCTTC. Its translation is CASSGLAGNEQFF.